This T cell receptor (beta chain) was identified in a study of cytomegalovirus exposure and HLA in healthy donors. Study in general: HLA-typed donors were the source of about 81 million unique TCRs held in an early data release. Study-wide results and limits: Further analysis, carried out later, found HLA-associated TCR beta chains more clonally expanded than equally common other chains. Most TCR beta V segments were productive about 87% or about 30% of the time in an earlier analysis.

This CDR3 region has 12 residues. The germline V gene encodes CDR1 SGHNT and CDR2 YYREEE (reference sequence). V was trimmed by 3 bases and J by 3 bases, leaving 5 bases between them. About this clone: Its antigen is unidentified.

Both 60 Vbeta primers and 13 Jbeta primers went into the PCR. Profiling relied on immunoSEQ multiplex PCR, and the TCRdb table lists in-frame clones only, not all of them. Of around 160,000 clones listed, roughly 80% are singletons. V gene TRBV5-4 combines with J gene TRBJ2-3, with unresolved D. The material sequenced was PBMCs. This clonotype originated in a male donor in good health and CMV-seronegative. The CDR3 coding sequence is TGTGCCAGCAGCTCAGTTACAGATACGCAGTATTTT. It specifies CASSSVTDTQYF. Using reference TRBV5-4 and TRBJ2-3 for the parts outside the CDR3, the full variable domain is ETGVTQSPTHLIKTRGQQVTLRCSSQSGHNTVSWYQQALGQGPQFIFQYYREEENGRGNFPPRFSGLQFPNYSSELNVNALELDDSALYLCASSSVTDTQYFGPGTRLTVL.